The 32 T cell receptor beta chains in this list originate from one sample, sequenced in a study of shared clonotypes between healthy human individuals. The protocol was immunoSEQ multiplex PCR, while the TCRdb copy is restricted to in-frame clones and leaves out a portion. The repertoire has roughly 510,000 clones, nearly 80% of them found once; the top ten carry approximately 12%. The specimen was PBMCs. All receptors come from a woman between 40 and 50 years old in good health. Some clones in this sample may be carry-over from other donors' samples.

V is TRBV6-6 and J is TRBJ2-5; 11 nucleotides align to TRBD2. CDR3 length: 14 amino acids. V lost 3 bases, J lost 5 bases, and 2 bases stayed unmatched. The germline gives CDR1 MNHNY, CDR2 SVGAGI (reference sequence). The CDR3 loop is CASSYSGREETQYF. DNA for the CDR3: TGTGCCAGCAGTTATAGCGGGAGGGAGGAGACCCAGTACTTC.

This chain uses TRBV7-8 with TRBJ2-1, with 8 bases matching TRBD2. From germline, CDR1 is SGHVS and CDR2 FQNEAQ. The ends lost 2 bases at V and 0 bases at J; junction bases unmatched: 9. This CDR3 is built from 18 residues. The CDR3 DNA follows: TGTGCCAGCAGCTTATTTTCGGGAGGGGTTAGCTCCTACAATGAGCAGTTCTTC. Amino acid sequence: CASSLFSGGVSSYNEQFF.

The rearrangement links TRBV15 to TRBJ2-3; 8 bases map to TRBD2. The ends lost 6 bases at V and 2 bases at J; junction bases unmatched: 7. This CDR3 is built from 15 residues. Germline lookup yields CDR1 LNHNV and CDR2 YYDKDF (reference sequence). The CDR3 region has the DNA TGTGCCACCAGACCGGGACTAGGGACCACAGATACGCAGTATTTT. Residues: CATRPGLGTTDTQYF.

The chain employs TRBV7-9 and TRBJ2-1, with D unresolved. Per the germline V gene, CDR1 is SEHNR and CDR2 is FQNEAQ (reference sequence). The ends were cut back, 5 bases at V and 10 bases at J, with 3 bases in the middle. This CDR3 is built from 9 residues. The CDR3, as DNA: TGTGCCAGCAGCGGGGAGCAGTTCTTC. This sequence encodes CASSGEQFF.

This clone is a singleton in its sample. The chain carries TRBV13 and TRBJ1-2, with D possibly being TRBD1 (5 bases). The CDR3 has 13 residues. Looked up from germline, CDR1 is PRHDT and CDR2 is FYEKMQ (reference sequence). Trimming took off 4 bases at V and 12 bases at J, with 18 bases between the two ends. The DNA of the CDR3 is TGTGCCAGCAGCTCAGGGCCGGGGCCAGCCGACACCTTC. Translating it yields CASSSGPGPADTF.

V is TRBV2 and J is TRBJ1-1; TRBD1 matches at 8 bases. The CDR3 spans 13 residues. Germline CDR1 and CDR2: SNHLY and FYNNEI. V dropped 6 bases and J dropped 5; count of bases not matched to a gene: 5. The CDR3 reads CASRGRQGTEAFF. In nucleotides, the CDR3 is TGTGCCAGCAGGGGGAGACAGGGGACTGAAGCTTTCTTT.

This clone occurred a few times. This chain links TRBV6-1 with TRBJ1-4; TRBD1 matches 7 bases. CDR1 and CDR2 from the germline V gene are MNHNS and SASEGT. This CDR3 has 13 amino acids. V gave up 6 bases and J gave up 3 bases; unmatched junction bases: 1. In DNA form, the CDR3 reads TGTGCCAGCAGGACAGGGCCTAATGAAAAACTGTTTTTT. It encodes CASRTGPNEKLFF.

This sequence joins TRBV6-6 and TRBJ2-5, with D maybe TRBD2 (5 bases). Germline values: CDR1 MNHNY, CDR2 SVGAGI (reference sequence). The V end was cut by 2 bases, the J end by 2 bases, with 15 bases between. The CDR3 consists of 16 residues. Here the CDR3 DNA reads TGTGCCAGCAGTTACGGCCCAGCGGCGAGACAAGAGACCCAGTACTTC. Protein product: CASSYGPAARQETQYF.

The chain joins TRBV2 to TRBJ1-1; D not resolved. CDR1 and CDR2 (germline): SNHLY, FYNNEI. The CDR3 is made up of 12 amino acids. V lost 5 bases and J 8 bases, leaving 12 bases between the germline ends. The CDR3 spells CASSLESREAFF. The CDR3 DNA sequence: TGTGCCAGCAGTCTCGAATCTCGGGAAGCTTTCTTT.

The rearrangement uses TRBV30 and TRBJ1-2; weak D call: TRBD1 (5 bases). Trimming left V 4 bases short and J 2 bases short, with 14 bases between. Germline-derived CDR1 and CDR2 are GTSNPN and SVGIG (reference sequence). The CDR3 has 14 amino acids. CDR3 DNA sequence: TGTGCCTGGACCGTAGGCTGGGGGAACTATGGCTACACCTTC. Translating gives CAWTVGWGNYGYTF.

The chain employs TRBV9 and TRBJ2-2, with TRBD1 matching over 10 bases. The CDR3 is 16 residues long. Per germline, CDR1 SGDLS and CDR2 YYNGEE. V shed 0 bases, J shed 5 bases, and the junction held 4 bases outside the gene matches. The CDR3 sequence: CASSVGEGQGTGELFF. Written as DNA, the CDR3 is TGTGCCAGCAGCGTAGGAGAGGGACAGGGGACCGGGGAGCTGTTTTTT.

This chain uses TRBV7-9 with TRBJ2-5; 7 positions agree with TRBD2. Germline V CDR1 and CDR2: SEHNR, FQNEAQ (reference sequence). The ends lost 1 base at V and 4 bases at J; junction bases unmatched: 6. This CDR3 spans 15 amino acids. The CDR3 sequence: CASSLDLGGGETQYF. CDR3 bases: TGTGCCAGCAGCTTAGATTTGGGCGGGGGAGAGACCCAGTACTTC. The full variable domain, completed using reference TRBV7-9 and TRBJ2-5, is DTGVSQNPRHKITKRGQNVTFRCDPISEHNRLYWYRQTLGQGPEFLTYFQNEAQLEKSRLLSDRFSAERPKGSFSTLEIQRTEQGDSAMYLCASSLDLGGGETQYFGPGTRLLVL.

This clone came up a few times. The chain carries TRBV6-5 and TRBJ1-2; 7 positions match TRBD1. The V segment lost 10 bases and the J segment 8 bases; nucleotides outside the gene matches: 16. This CDR3 has 14 residues. The germline V gene encodes CDR1 MNHEY and CDR2 SVGAGI. The CDR3 bases are TGTGCCACCCGACAGGGTACTTTCTATGGAGGCTACACCTTC. This encodes CATRQGTFYGGYTF.

This chain joins TRBV11-1 and TRBJ2-2; D remains ambiguous. The germline V gene has CDR1 SGHAT and CDR2 FQDESV (reference sequence). The CDR3 contains 15 residues. Trimming stripped 5 bases from V and 3 bases from J, with 13 bases between. This CDR3 reads CASSPKLRYTGELFF. CDR3 DNA sequence: TGTGCCAGCAGCCCTAAGCTACGTTACACCGGGGAGCTGTTTTTT.

This clone was seen a few times. The chain recombines TRBV29-1 with TRBJ2-2, with TRBD2 identical over 8 bases. CDR3 length: 15 residues. Germline CDR1 reads SQVTM; CDR2 reads ANQGSEA. The trim removed 4 bases at V and 4 bases at J, leaving 8 bases unmatched. CDR3 in amino acids: CSVAGGASATGELFF. The DNA of the CDR3 is TGCAGCGTTGCGGGGGGGGCTTCGGCCACCGGGGAGCTGTTTTTT.

V and J are TRBV11-2 and TRBJ2-7, with unresolved D. V lost 5 bases and J lost 3, with 5 bases in between. The CDR3 extends over 11 amino acids. Germline V gives CDR1 SGHAT, CDR2 FQNNGV. The CDR3 DNA reads as TGTGCCAGCAGCCAGAACTACGAGCAGTACTTC. This sequence encodes CASSQNYEQYF. Together with reference TRBV11-2 and TRBJ2-7, the CDR3 gives the full variable domain: EAGVAQSPRYKIIEKRQSVAFWCNPISGHATLYWYQQILGQGPKLLIQFQNNGVVDDSQLPKDRFSAERLKGVDSTLKIQPAKLEDSAVYLCASSQNYEQYFGPGTRLTVT.

The J gene is TRBJ2-3, the V gene TRBV5-1, with D possibly matching TRBD2 (6 bases). Germline assignment: CDR1 SGHRS and CDR2 YFSETQ. This CDR3 contains 14 residues. V was shortened by 4 bases and J by 5 bases, with 14 bases between the two germline ends. The CDR3 DNA reads TGCGCCAGCAGCGGGGGGACGGAAGGAGATACGCAGTATTTT. Amino acids: CASSGGTEGDTQYF.

The chain is built from TRBV7-8 and TRBJ2-3; 9 bases fit TRBD2. The CDR3 extends over 14 amino acids. Germline CDR1 is SGHVS and CDR2 is FQNEAQ. Losses at the gene ends were 1 base for V and 6 bases for J; bases not matched to a gene: 2. DNA of the CDR3: TGTGCCAGCAGCTTAGGTAGCGGGAGTGATACGCAGTATTTT. It codes for CASSLGSGSDTQYF.

This chain connects TRBV5-4 to TRBJ2-1, with TRBD2 matching over 14 bases. V was clipped by 6 bases and J by 8 bases; unmatched bases: 10. The CDR3 sequence is 16 residues long. Germline CDR1 and CDR2: SGHNT and YYREEE (reference sequence). The CDR3 DNA reads TGTGCCAGCACCGTTAGACTAGCGGGAGGGGGGGATGAGCAGTTCTTC. Its translation: CASTVRLAGGGDEQFF.

This clone has only one observation. CDR3 nucleotides: TGTGCCAGCAGTTGGGGACGGATCTATGGCTACACCTTC. As protein: CASSWGRIYGYTF. The chain joins TRBV27 to TRBJ1-2, with a tentative D call TRBD1 (5 bases). The CDR3 covers 13 residues. Trimming stripped 4 bases from V and 4 bases from J, with 10 bases between. CDR1 is MNHEY and CDR2 is SMNVEV in the germline V gene (reference sequence).

The rearrangement links TRBV12-5 to TRBJ1-5; D remains unclear. This CDR3 is built from 14 residues. Germline CDR1 reads LGHNT; CDR2 reads FRNRAP. The ends were cut back, 0 bases at V and 2 bases at J, with 5 bases in the middle. The CDR3 DNA follows: TGTGCTAGTGGTTTGGTGAAGGGCAATCAGCCCCAGCATTTT. It translates to CASGLVKGNQPQHF.

The J gene is TRBJ1-4, the V gene TRBV6-6; 7 bases are a match to TRBD1. Germline V CDR1 and CDR2: MNHNY, SVGAGI (reference sequence). There are 15 residues in the CDR3. The junction had 10 bases not matched to a gene; V was cut back by 5 bases and J by 7 bases. The CDR3 DNA is TGTGCCAGCAGTAGTGACAGGGTTTTCGGTGAAAAACTGTTTTTT. Translation gives CASSSDRVFGEKLFF.

The chain carries TRBV7-7 and TRBJ2-2; D is undetermined. Germline assignment: CDR1 SSHAT and CDR2 FNYEAQ (reference sequence). The ends were cut back, 1 base at V and 13 bases at J, with 13 bases in the middle. This CDR3 is built from 13 residues. CDR3 coding DNA: TGTGCCAGCAGCTTAGAGGGAAACAGAGCGCTGTTTTTT. This sequence encodes CASSLEGNRALFF. The variable domain in full, with the rest retrieved from reference TRBV7-7 and TRBJ2-2, is GAGVSQSPRYKVTKRGQDVTLRCDPISSHATLYWYQQALGQGPEFLTYFNYEAQPDKSGLPSDRFSAERPEGSISTLTIQRTEQRDSAMYRCASSLEGNRALFFGEGSRLTVL.

Note on this clone: The same CDR3 can be traced to other DNA sequences in this sample. CDR3 nucleotides: TGCGCCAGCAGTAAAACAGGGGGCCCCTACAATGAGCAGTTCTTC. Amino acid sequence: CASSKTGGPYNEQFF. The chain combines TRBV10-2 with TRBJ2-1, with 9 bases identical to TRBD1. The CDR3 totals 15 residues. The ends lost 5 bases at V and 2 bases at J; junction bases unmatched: 4. Germline CDR1 reads WSHSY; CDR2 reads SAAADI.

This chain connects TRBV5-4 to TRBJ2-2; D may be TRBD2 (6 bases). There are 15 residues in the CDR3. V lost 4 bases and J 6 bases, leaving 16 bases between the germline ends. CDR1 SGHNT and CDR2 YYREEE come from the germline V gene (reference sequence). CDR3 region: CASSMSRLVPGELFF. CDR3 coding DNA: TGTGCCAGCAGCATGTCGAGACTAGTGCCCGGGGAGCTGTTTTTT.

This rearrangement joins TRBV2 to TRBJ1-2; perhaps TRBD1 as D (5 bases). Germline V gives CDR1 SNHLY, CDR2 FYNNEI. CDR3 size: 16 residues. Trimming left V 7 bases short and J 5 bases short, with 23 bases between. The CDR3 sequence: CASMRDQVSGGYGYTF. The CDR3 nucleotides read TGTGCCAGCATGAGGGATCAGGTTTCTGGGGGTTATGGCTACACCTTC.

This chain links TRBV6-6 with TRBJ1-2, with D perhaps matching TRBD1 (5 bases). Germline V gene data show CDR1 as MNHNY and CDR2 as SVGAGI (reference sequence). This CDR3 has 15 amino acids. Trimming removed 3 bases from V and 2 bases from J, with 13 bases in between. CDR3 sequence reads: CASSYSTEGNYGYTF. Here the CDR3 DNA reads TGTGCCAGCAGTTATTCGACTGAGGGGAACTATGGCTACACCTTC.

The V gene is TRBV19, the J gene TRBJ1-1, with D perhaps matching TRBD1 (5 bases). This CDR3 has 13 amino acids. Germline V lookup: CDR1 LNHDA, CDR2 SQIVND (reference sequence). V was trimmed by 4 bases and J by 11 bases, leaving 17 bases between them. The CDR3, as DNA: TGTGCCAGTAGTAGGGGCCCCTCAGGATTGGCTTTCTTT. As protein: CASSRGPSGLAFF.

V is TRBV6-5 and J is TRBJ2-7; D is possibly TRBD2 (7 bases). Between the trimmed V and J ends, which lost 2 bases and 7 bases, there was a span of 18 bases. The CDR3 is 15 residues long. In germline, CDR1 is MNHEY, CDR2 SVGAGI. CDR3 protein: CASSYTSGASGEQYF. The CDR3 region has the DNA TGTGCCAGCAGTTACACCTCGGGGGCTAGCGGAGAGCAGTACTTC.

The table lists this clone with many counts. The genes are TRBV28 and TRBJ1-2; a weak D match, TRBD1 (5 bases). Germline loops: CDR1 MDHEN, CDR2 SYDVKM. The CDR3 has 13 amino acids. V gave up 6 bases and J gave up 4 bases, with 12 bases separating them. The CDR3 region is CASRPTGPYGYTF. CDR3 DNA: TGTGCCAGCAGGCCGACGGGGCCCTATGGCTACACCTTC.

The V and J genes are TRBV19 and TRBJ1-1; D is perhaps TRBD1 (5 bases). This CDR3 is 14 amino acids long. Germline loops: CDR1 LNHDA, CDR2 SQIVND (reference sequence). The germline V and J ends were trimmed by 4 bases and 4 bases, with 13 bases remaining between them. This CDR3 is CASSNRGSSTEAFF. In DNA form, the CDR3 reads TGTGCCAGTAGTAACCGGGGGAGTTCCACTGAAGCTTTCTTT. The full variable domain, in which reference TRBV19 and TRBJ1-1 provide the parts outside the CDR3, is DGGITQSPKYLFRKEGQNVTLSCEQNLNHDAMYWYRQDPGQGLRLIYYSQIVNDFQKGDIAEGYSVSREKKESFPLTVTSAQKNPTAFYLCASSNRGSSTEAFFGQGTRLTVV.

This chain links TRBV6-1 with TRBJ2-2; TRBD2 is a possible D gene (5 bases). From germline, CDR1 is MNHNS and CDR2 SASEGT. The length of the CDR3 is 15 residues. V was shortened by 5 bases and J by 0 bases, with 10 bases between the two germline ends. The CDR3 here is CASSIRTANTGELFF. The CDR3 region has the DNA TGTGCCAGCAGTATCCGGACTGCGAACACCGGGGAGCTGTTTTTT.